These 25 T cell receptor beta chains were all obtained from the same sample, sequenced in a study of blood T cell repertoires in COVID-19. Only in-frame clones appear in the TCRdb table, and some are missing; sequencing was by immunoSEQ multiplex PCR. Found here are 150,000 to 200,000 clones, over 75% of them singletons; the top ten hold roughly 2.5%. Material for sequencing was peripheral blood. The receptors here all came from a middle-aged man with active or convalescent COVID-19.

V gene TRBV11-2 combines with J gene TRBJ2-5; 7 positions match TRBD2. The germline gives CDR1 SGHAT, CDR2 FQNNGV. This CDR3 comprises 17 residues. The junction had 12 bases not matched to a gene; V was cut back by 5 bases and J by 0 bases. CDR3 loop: CASSPSWGLADQETQYF. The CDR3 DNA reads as TGTGCCAGCAGCCCCAGCTGGGGCCTAGCGGACCAAGAGACCCAGTACTTC.

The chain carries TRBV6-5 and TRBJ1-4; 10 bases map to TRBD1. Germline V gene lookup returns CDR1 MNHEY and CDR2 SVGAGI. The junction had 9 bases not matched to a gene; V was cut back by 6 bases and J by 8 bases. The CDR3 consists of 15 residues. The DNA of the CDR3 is TGTGCCAGCAGCCTGGGACAGGGGCGGGGAGAAAAACTGTTTTTT. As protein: CASSLGQGRGEKLFF.

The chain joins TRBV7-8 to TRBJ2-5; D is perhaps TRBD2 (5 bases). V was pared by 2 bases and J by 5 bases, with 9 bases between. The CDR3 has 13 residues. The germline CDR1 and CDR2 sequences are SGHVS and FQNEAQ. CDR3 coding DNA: TGTGCCAGCAGCTTACGAAGGAGGGAGACCCAGTACTTC. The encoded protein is CASSLRRRETQYF. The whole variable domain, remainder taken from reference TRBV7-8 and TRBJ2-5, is GAGVSQSPRYKVAKRGQDVALRCDPISGHVSLFWYQQALGQGPEFLTYFQNEAQLDKSGLPSDRFFAERPEGSVSTLKIQRTQQEDSAVYLCASSLRRRETQYFGPGTRLLVL.

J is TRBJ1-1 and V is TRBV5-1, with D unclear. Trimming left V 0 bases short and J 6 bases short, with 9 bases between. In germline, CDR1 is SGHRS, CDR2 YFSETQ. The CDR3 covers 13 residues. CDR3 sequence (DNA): TGCGCCAGCAGCTTGGCGGGTATTGCTGAAGCTTTCTTT. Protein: CASSLAGIAEAFF.

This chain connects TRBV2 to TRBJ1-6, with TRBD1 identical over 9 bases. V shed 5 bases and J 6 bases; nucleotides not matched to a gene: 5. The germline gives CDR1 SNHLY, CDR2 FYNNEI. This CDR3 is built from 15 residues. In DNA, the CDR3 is TGTGCCAGCAGTACAGGGGGCGCAAGTAATTCACCCCTCCACTTT. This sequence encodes CASSTGGASNSPLHF.

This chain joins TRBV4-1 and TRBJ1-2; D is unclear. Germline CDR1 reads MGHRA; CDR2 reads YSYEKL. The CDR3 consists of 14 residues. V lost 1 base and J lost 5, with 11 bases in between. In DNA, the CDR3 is TGCGCCAGCAGCCAAGTTAGCCTTCGGTATGGCTACACCTTC. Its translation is CASSQVSLRYGYTF.

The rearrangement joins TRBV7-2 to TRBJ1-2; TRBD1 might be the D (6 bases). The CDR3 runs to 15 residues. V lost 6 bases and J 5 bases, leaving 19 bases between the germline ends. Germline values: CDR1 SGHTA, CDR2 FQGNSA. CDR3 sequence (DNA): TGTGCCAGCAGGTATATTCTACAGGGACAATATGGCTACACCTTC. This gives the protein CASRYILQGQYGYTF.

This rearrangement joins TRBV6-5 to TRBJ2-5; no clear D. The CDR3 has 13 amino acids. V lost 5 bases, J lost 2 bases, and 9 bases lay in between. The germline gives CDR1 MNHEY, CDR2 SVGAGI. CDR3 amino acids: CASSLEIQETQYF. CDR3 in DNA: TGTGCCAGCAGTCTCGAGATACAAGAGACCCAGTACTTC.

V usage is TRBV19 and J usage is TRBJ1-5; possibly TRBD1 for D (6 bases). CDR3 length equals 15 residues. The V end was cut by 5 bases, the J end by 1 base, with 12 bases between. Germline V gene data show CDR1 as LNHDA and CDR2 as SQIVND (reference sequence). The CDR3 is CASSPQGGSNQPQHF. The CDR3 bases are TGTGCCAGTAGTCCACAGGGTGGAAGCAATCAGCCCCAGCATTTT.

The CDR3 sequence is CAWSVSGWDGYTF. The CDR3 DNA reads TGTGCCTGGAGTGTTTCAGGGTGGGATGGCTACACCTTC. This chain links TRBV30 with TRBJ1-2; tentative D call: TRBD1 (5 bases). The CDR3 is 13 residues long. V was clipped by 0 bases and J by 6 bases, with 11 bases between them. From germline, CDR1 is GTSNPN and CDR2 SVGIG (reference sequence).

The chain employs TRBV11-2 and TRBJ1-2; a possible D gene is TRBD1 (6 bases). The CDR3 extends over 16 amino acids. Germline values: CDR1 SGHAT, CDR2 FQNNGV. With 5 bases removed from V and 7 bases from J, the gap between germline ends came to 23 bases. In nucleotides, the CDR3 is TGTGCCAGCAGCCTAAGCTCTGCAGGGGACATCGGTGGCTACACCTTC. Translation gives CASSLSSAGDIGGYTF.

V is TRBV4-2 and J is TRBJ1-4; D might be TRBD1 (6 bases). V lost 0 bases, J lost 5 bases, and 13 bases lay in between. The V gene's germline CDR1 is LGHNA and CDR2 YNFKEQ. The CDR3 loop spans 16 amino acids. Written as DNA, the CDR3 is TGTGCCAGCAGCCAAGATCCAACAGGGTCCAATGAAAAACTGTTTTTT. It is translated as CASSQDPTGSNEKLFF.

The CDR3: CATSDGGSGAKNIQYF. CDR3 nucleotides: TGTGCCACCAGCGACGGGGGGTCTGGAGCCAAAAACATTCAGTACTTC. The chain carries TRBV24-1 and TRBJ2-4; 7 bases fit TRBD2. CDR3 size: 16 residues. Trimming removed 7 bases from V and 0 bases from J; junction bases left unmatched: 8. The germline gives CDR1 KGHDR, CDR2 SFDVKD.

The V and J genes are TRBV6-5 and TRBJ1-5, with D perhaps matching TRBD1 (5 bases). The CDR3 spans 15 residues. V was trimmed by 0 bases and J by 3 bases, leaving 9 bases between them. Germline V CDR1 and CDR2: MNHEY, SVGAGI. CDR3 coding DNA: TGTGCCAGCAGTTACTCAGGGGATCTCAATCAGCCCCAGCATTTT. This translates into CASSYSGDLNQPQHF.

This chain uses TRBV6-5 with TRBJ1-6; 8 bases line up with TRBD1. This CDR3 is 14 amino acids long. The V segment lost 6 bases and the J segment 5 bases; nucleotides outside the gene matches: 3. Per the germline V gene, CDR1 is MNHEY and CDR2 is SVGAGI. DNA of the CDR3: TGTGCCAGCAGCCGGGGACAGGATAATTCACCCCTCCACTTT. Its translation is CASSRGQDNSPLHF.

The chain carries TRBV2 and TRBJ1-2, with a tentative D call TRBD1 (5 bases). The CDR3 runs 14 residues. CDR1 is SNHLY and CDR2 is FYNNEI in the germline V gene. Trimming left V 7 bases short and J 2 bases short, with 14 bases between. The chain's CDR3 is CASTASGSNYGYTF. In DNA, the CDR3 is TGTGCCAGCACTGCCTCAGGGTCGAACTATGGCTACACCTTC. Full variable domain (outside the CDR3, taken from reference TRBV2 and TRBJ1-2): EPEVTQTPSHQVTQMGQEVILRCVPISNHLYFYWYRQILGQKVEFLVSFYNNEISEKSEIFDDQFSVERPDGSNFTLKIRSTKLEDSAMYFCASTASGSNYGYTFGSGTRLTVV.

The CDR3 loop is CAISGRGVNTGELFF. CDR3 in DNA: TGTGCCATCAGTGGGCGGGGGGTGAACACCGGGGAGCTGTTTTTT. The J gene is TRBJ2-2, the V gene TRBV10-3; 8 bases are a match to TRBD2. The CDR3 is made up of 15 amino acids. Germline CDR1 reads ENHRY; CDR2 reads SYGVKD. Trimming cost V 4 bases and J 1 base; bases outside gene matches: 2.

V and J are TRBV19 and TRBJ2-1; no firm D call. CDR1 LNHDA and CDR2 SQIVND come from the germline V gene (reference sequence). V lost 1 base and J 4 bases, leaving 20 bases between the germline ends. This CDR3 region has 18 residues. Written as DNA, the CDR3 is TGTGCCAGTAGTATAGTTCCCCTAGTAACGTCTCCTTACAATGAGCAGTTCTTC. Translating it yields CASSIVPLVTSPYNEQFF.

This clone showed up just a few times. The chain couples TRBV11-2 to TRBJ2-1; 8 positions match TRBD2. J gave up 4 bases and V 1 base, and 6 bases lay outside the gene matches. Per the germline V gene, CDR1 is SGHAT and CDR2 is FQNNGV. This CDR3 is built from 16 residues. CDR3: CASSLVVQRGYNEQFF. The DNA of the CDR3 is TGTGCCAGCAGCTTAGTCGTTCAGCGGGGGTACAATGAGCAGTTCTTC.

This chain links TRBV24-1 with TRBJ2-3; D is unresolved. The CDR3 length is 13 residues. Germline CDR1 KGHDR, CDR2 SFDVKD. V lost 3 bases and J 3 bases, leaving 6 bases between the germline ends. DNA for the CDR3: TGTGCCACCAGTGATCCCGGGACAGATACGCAGTATTTT. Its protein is CATSDPGTDTQYF.

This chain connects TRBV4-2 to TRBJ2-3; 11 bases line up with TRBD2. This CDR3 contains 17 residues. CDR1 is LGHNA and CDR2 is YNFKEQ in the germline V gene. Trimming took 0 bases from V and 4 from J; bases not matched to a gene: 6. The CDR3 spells CASSQEIAGGPADTQYF. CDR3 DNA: TGTGCCAGCAGCCAAGAAATAGCGGGGGGGCCGGCAGATACGCAGTATTTT.

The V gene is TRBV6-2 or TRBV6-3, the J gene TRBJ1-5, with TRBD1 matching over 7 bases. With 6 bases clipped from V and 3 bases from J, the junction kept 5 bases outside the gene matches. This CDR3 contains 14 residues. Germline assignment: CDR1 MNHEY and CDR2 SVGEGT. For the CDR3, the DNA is TGTGCCAGCAGCCCCAGGGGGGACAATCAGCCCCAGCATTTT. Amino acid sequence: CASSPRGDNQPQHF.

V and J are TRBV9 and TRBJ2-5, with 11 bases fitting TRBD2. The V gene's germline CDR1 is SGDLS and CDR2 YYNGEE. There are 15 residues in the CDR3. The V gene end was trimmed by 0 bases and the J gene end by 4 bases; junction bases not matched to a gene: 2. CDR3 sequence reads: CASSVASGGIETQYF. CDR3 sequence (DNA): TGTGCCAGCAGCGTAGCTAGCGGGGGGATAGAGACCCAGTACTTC.

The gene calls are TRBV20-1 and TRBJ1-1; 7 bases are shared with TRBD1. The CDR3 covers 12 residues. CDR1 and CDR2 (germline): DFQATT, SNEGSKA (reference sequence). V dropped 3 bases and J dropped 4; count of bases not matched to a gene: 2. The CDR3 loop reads CSASDRVTEAFF. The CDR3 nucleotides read TGCAGTGCTAGTGACAGGGTCACTGAAGCTTTCTTT.

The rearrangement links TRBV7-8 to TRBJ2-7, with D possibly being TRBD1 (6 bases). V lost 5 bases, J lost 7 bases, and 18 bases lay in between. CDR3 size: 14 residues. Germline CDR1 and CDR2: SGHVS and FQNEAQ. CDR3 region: CASSPRGLGAEQYF. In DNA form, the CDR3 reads TGTGCCAGCAGCCCACGGGGTCTGGGGGCTGAGCAGTACTTC.